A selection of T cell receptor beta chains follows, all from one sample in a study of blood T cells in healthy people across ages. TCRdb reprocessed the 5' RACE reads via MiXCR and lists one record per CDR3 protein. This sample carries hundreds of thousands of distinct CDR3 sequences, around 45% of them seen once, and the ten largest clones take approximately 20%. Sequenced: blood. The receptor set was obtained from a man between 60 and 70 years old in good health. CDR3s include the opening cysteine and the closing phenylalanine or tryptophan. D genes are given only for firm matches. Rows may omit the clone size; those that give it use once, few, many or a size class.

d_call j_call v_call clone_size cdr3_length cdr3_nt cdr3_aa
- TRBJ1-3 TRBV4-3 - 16 TGCGCCGGCAGCCAAGATCCGACCAACTCTGGAAACACCATATATTTT CAGSQDPTNSGNTIYF
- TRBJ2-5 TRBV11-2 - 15 TGTGCCAGCAGCTTAGGGGTGGGTCTTCAAGAGACCCAGTACTTC CASSLGVGLQETQYF
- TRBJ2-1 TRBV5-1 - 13 TGCGCCAGCAGCGTGGGACACCCCAATGAGCAGTTCTTC CASSVGHPNEQFF
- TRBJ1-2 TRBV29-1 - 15 TGCAGCGTTGACCCCAGGGACTCAGACTTCTATGGCTACACCTTC CSVDPRDSDFYGYTF
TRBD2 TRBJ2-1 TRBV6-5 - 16 TGTGCCAGCAGTTACCTCAGCGGGGGGGGTCGGGATGAGCAGTTCTTC CASSYLSGGGRDEQFF
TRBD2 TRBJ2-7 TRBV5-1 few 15 TGCGCCAGCAGCTTGGGGGCTAGCGGGGAAGACGAGCAGTACTTC CASSLGASGEDEQYF
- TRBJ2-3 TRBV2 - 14 TGTGCCAGCAACAGGGGCGCGGGAGCAGATACGCAGTATTTT CASNRGAGADTQYF
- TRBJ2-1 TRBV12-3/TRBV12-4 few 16 TGTGCCAGCAGCCAATCCCGGGACCAACCATTAAATGAGCAGTTCTTC CASSQSRDQPLNEQFF
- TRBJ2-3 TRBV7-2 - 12 TGTACCAGCAGCTACTCATTGGATACGCAGTATTTT CTSSYSLDTQYF
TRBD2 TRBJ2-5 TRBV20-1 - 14 TGCAGTGCACCAGGGACTAGCACCCAAGAGACCCAGTACTTC CSAPGTSTQETQYF
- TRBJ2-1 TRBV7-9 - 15 TGTGCCAGCAGTAAGGCTGGGGTCCTGGGCAATGAGCAGTTCTTC CASSKAGVLGNEQFF
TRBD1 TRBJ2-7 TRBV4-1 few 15 TGCGCCAGCAGCCACCCGGGACAGGGAGTCTACGAGCAGTACTTC CASSHPGQGVYEQYF
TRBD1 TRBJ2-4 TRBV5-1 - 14 TGCGCCAGCACCCAAACAGGGGCACAAAACATTCAGTACTTC CASTQTGAQNIQYF
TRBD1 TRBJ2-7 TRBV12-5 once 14 TGTGCTAGTGGGCCGGGACAGGGTGATTACGAGCAGTACTTC CASGPGQGDYEQYF
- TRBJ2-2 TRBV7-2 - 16 - CASSFGPGANAGELFF
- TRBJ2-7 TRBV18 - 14 TGTGCCAGCTCACCACCGGTCAGATCCTACGAGCAGTACTTC CASSPPVRSYEQYF
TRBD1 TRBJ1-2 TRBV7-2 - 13 TGTGCCAGCAGCTTAGACAGGGGGCAAGGCTACACCTTC CASSLDRGQGYTF
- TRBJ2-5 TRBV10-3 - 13 TGTGCCATCAGTGGGCCAGGTTGGGAGACCAAGTACTTC CAISGPGWETKYF
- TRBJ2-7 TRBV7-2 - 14 TGTGCCAGCAGTAACACCGGGACGGTTTACGAGCAGTACTTC CASSNTGTVYEQYF
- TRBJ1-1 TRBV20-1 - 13 TGCAGTGCTAGAGCTGGGGGCAACCCTGAAGCTTTCTTT CSARAGGNPEAFF
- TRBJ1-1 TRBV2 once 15 TGTGCCAGCAGTGTCATCGTAGGGGTCTCTACTGAAGCTTTCTTT CASSVIVGVSTEAFF
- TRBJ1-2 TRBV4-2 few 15 TGTGCCAGCAGCCAAACACAGGGTACGAACTATGGCTACACCTTC CASSQTQGTNYGYTF
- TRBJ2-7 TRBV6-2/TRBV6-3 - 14 TGTGCCAGCAGTTACTGGCAGGGACCGGACGAGCAGTACTTC CASSYWQGPDEQYF
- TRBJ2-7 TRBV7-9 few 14 TGTGCCAGCAGCTATCGGGACGAGACCTACGAGCAGTACTTC CASSYRDETYEQYF